These 27 T cell receptor beta chains came from one sample sequenced in a study of T-cell reconstitution after alpha-beta-depleted transplantation in children. Molecular barcoding with unique molecular identifiers was used for the TCRbeta library. MiXCR was run by TCRdb on the PCR reads, yielding one entry per CDR3 protein. There are roughly 300,000 distinct CDR3 sequences in the sample; 11% occur only once, and around 22% lies in the top ten. The sample consisted of peripheral blood, taken 180 days after TCRalphabeta/CD19-depleted stem cell transplant. The receptors derive from a male patient under 10 years old who had a stem cell transplant for chronic granulomatous disease, so the T cells may come from the graft donor.

This clonotype was recorded at least ten times. The chain couples TRBV5-1 to TRBJ2-3, with TRBD2 identical over 7 bases. This CDR3 contains 14 residues. The ends lost 5 bases at V and 0 bases at J; junction bases unmatched: 3. From germline, CDR1 is SGHRS and CDR2 YFSETQ. The DNA of the CDR3 is TGCGCCAGCAGTACAGCGGGGAGCACAGATACGCAGTATTTT. Its protein is CASSTAGSTDTQYF.

This clonotype was detected many times. V gene TRBV7-8 combines with J gene TRBJ2-1, with a weak D call TRBD1 (5 bases). CDR3 length equals 16 residues. Per germline, CDR1 SGHVS and CDR2 FQNEAQ. The V and J ends lost 1 base and 3 bases respectively, with 13 bases between them. DNA of the CDR3: TGTGCCAGCAGCTTAGAGGGGCAGGGTCTCTACAATGAGCAGTTCTTC. Its translation is CASSLEGQGLYNEQFF.

This clonotype was counted many times. One junction end does not reproduce the germline sequence, and a read error may be involved. The V call is TRBV7-9, the J call TRBJ2-3, with a weak D call TRBD2 (5 bases). CDR1 and CDR2 from the germline V gene are SEHNR and FQNEAQ (reference sequence). The CDR3 loop spans 13 amino acids. CDR3 in amino acids: CASSLAVADTQYF. CDR3 sequence (DNA): TGTGCCAGCAGCCTAGCCGTAGCAGATACGCAGTATTTT. Drawing the rest from reference TRBV7-9 and TRBJ2-3, the complete variable domain is DTGVSQNPRHKITKRGQNVTFRCDPISEHNRLYWYRQTLGQGPEFLTYFQNEAQLEKSRLLSDRFSAERPKGSFSTLEIQRTEQGDSAMYLCASSLAVADTQYFGPGTRLTVL.

This clonotype came up many times. The chain has TRBV29-1 and TRBJ2-1, with D perhaps TRBD1 (6 bases). Trimming left V 0 bases short and J 1 base short, with 13 bases between. Per germline, CDR1 SQVTM and CDR2 ANQGSEA. The CDR3 consists of 16 residues. The CDR3 loop is CSVEEGGSGSYNEQFF. DNA for the CDR3: TGCAGCGTTGAAGAAGGGGGTTCCGGATCCTACAATGAGCAGTTCTTC.

This clonotype was seen at least ten times. The chain recombines TRBV9 with TRBJ2-7, with 9 bases matching TRBD1. CDR1 and CDR2 (germline): SGDLS, YYNGEE. This CDR3 is built from 15 residues. V gave up 2 bases and J gave up 6 bases; unmatched junction bases: 9. CDR3 bases: TGTGCCAGCAGCGTTGCCGGGACAGGGACGAGCGAGCAGTACTTC. Its protein is CASSVAGTGTSEQYF.

The table lists this clonotype with many counts. J is TRBJ1-2 and V is TRBV5-1; 7 positions match TRBD1. Germline values: CDR1 SGHRS, CDR2 YFSETQ. Unmatched junction bases numbered 7, after V lost 4 bases and J lost 4 bases. This CDR3 contains 14 residues. The CDR3: CASSPGTALYGYTF. The CDR3 DNA reads as TGCGCCAGCAGCCCCGGGACAGCCCTCTATGGCTACACCTTC.

In its sample, this clonotype was seen many times. One end of the junction is discordant with germline, which a read error may explain. The chain carries TRBV29-1 and TRBJ1-2; D ambiguous. The CDR3 covers 10 residues. Looked up from germline, CDR1 is SQVTM and CDR2 is ANQGSEA. The CDR3 nucleotides read TGCAGCGTTGTGAGGGAAGCGGCCGACTTC. Translation gives CSVVREAADF.

This clonotype was observed a few times. The genes are TRBV5-6 and TRBJ2-5; TRBD1 or TRBD2 may be the D gene (5 bases each). Trimming took 3 bases from V and 5 from J, leaving 17 bases between them. The CDR3 extends over 15 amino acids. Germline lookup yields CDR1 SGHDT and CDR2 YYEEEE. The chain's CDR3 is CASSSAGTPGETQYF. The CDR3 nucleotides read TGTGCCAGCAGCTCCGCCGGGACCCCCGGGGAGACCCAGTACTTC.

The J gene is TRBJ2-1, the V gene TRBV7-9, with 10 bases fitting TRBD1. Germline CDR1 is SEHNR and CDR2 is FQNEAQ (reference sequence). The CDR3 contains 15 residues. The ends lost 6 bases at V and 6 bases at J; junction bases unmatched: 8. As DNA, the CDR3 is TGTGCCAGCAGGATCCGGGACAGGGGCCCCAATGAGCAGTTCTTC. Translation gives CASRIRDRGPNEQFF. Together with reference TRBV7-9 and TRBJ2-1, the CDR3 gives the full variable domain: DTGVSQNPRHKITKRGQNVTFRCDPISEHNRLYWYRQTLGQGPEFLTYFQNEAQLEKSRLLSDRFSAERPKGSFSTLEIQRTEQGDSAMYLCASRIRDRGPNEQFFGPGTRLTVL.

Ten or more counts support this clonotype. V is TRBV5-1 and J is TRBJ2-5; 9 positions match TRBD1. With 5 bases clipped from V and 5 bases from J, the junction kept 4 bases outside the gene matches. Germline-derived CDR1 and CDR2 are SGHRS and YFSETQ. This CDR3 contains 13 residues. The CDR3 is CASRTGGMETQYF. The CDR3 DNA reads TGCGCCAGCAGAACAGGGGGCATGGAGACCCAGTACTTC.

This clonotype was seen many times. The genes are TRBV6-1 and TRBJ2-4; D might be TRBD2 (6 bases). Trimming shortened V by 1 base and J by 8 bases, and 15 bases separated the two germline ends. Germline assignment: CDR1 MNHNS and CDR2 SASEGT. The CDR3 is 15 residues long. As DNA, the CDR3 is TGTGCCAGCAGTGAAGAAGACAGCTGGGGGGACATTCAGTACTTC. This codes for CASSEEDSWGDIQYF.

This clonotype has at least ten counts. The rearrangement joins TRBV18 to TRBJ2-5, with 11 bases that match TRBD2. The CDR3 has 14 amino acids. Germline CDR1 KGHSH, CDR2 LQKENI. J was trimmed by 4 bases and V by 6 bases; bases with no gene match: 4. The CDR3 loop reads CASSGGLAGETQYF. The CDR3 DNA follows: TGTGCCAGCTCTGGTGGACTAGCGGGAGAGACCCAGTACTTC.

The chain employs TRBV19 and TRBJ1-6, with unresolved D. The CDR3 consists of 13 residues. Germline assignment: CDR1 LNHDA and CDR2 SQIVND (reference sequence). V was shortened by 8 bases and J by 3 bases, with 8 bases between the two germline ends. The CDR3 nucleotides read TGTGCCAGTGGTGGAAACTATAATTCACCCCTCCACTTT. It translates to CASGGNYNSPLHF.

The chain links TRBV23-1 to TRBJ2-5; D is tentatively TRBD1 or TRBD2 (7 bases each). TRBV23-1 counts as an open reading frame of uncertain function. The CDR3 loop spans 15 amino acids. Trimming stripped 0 bases from V and 5 bases from J, with 13 bases between. The CDR3 protein is CASSQSSGGEETQYF. The CDR3 coding sequence is TGCGCCAGCAGTCAATCGTCAGGGGGGGAGGAGACCCAGTACTTC.

As to this clonotype: A much bigger clone sits one base away, suggesting this may be a read error. The rearrangement uses TRBV6-2 or TRBV6-3 and TRBJ2-7, with D perhaps TRBD2 (6 bases). The CDR3 consists of 14 residues. Germline CDR1 MNHEY, CDR2 SVGEGT. The CDR3 nucleotides read TGTGCCATCAGTTACGAGGCGGGAAACTACGAGCAGTACTTC. This translates into CAISYEAGNYEQYF.

The rearrangement joins TRBV28 to TRBJ2-3; tentative D call: TRBD2 (6 bases). Germline V gene sequence: CDR1 MDHEN, CDR2 SYDVKM. V was clipped by 3 bases and J by 1 base, with 20 bases between them. The CDR3 contains 18 residues. This CDR3 reads CASSFSLVPGTRTDTQYF. As DNA, the CDR3 is TGTGCCAGCAGTTTCTCGCTCGTCCCTGGGACTCGCACAGATACGCAGTATTTT. The full variable domain, completed using reference TRBV28 and TRBJ2-3, is DVKVTQSSRYLVKRTGEKVFLECVQDMDHENMFWYRQDPGLGLRLIYFSYDVKMKEKGDIPEGYSVSREKKERFSLILESASTNQTSMYLCASSFSLVPGTRTDTQYFGPGTRLTVL.

This clonotype came up many times. This chain joins TRBV6-5 and TRBJ2-3, with 12 bases aligning to TRBD2. The CDR3 has 16 amino acids. The V gene's germline CDR1 is MNHEY and CDR2 SVGAGI. V was pared by 5 bases and J by 4 bases, with 7 bases of the junction left unmatched. The CDR3 here is CASSPTGLAGADTQYF. The CDR3 DNA is TGTGCCAGCAGTCCCACGGGACTAGCGGGCGCAGATACGCAGTATTTT.

A single count supports this clonotype. A much larger clonotype is one base distant, so this may be a read error. The chain joins TRBV6-2 or TRBV6-3 to TRBJ2-1; 10 bases are a match to TRBD2. The CDR3 extends over 15 amino acids. Germline CDR1 is MNHEY and CDR2 is SVGEGT. CDR3 in amino acids: CASSPQRGGYIEQFF. The CDR3 DNA follows: TGTGCCAGCAGTCCCCAGCGGGGGGGATACATTGAGCAGTTCTTC.

This clonotype was counted a single time. A much larger clone sits a single nucleotide away, making a read error possible. V gene TRBV12-3 or TRBV12-4 combines with J gene TRBJ2-4; D gene uncertain. The CDR3 covers 16 residues. The CDR3 sequence: CASSLREVKAKKIQYF. DNA for the CDR3: TGTGCCAGCAGTTTAAGGGAAGTGAAGGCCAAAAAGATTCAGTACTTC.

CDR3 sequence reads: CASGERTNEKLFF. DNA for the CDR3: TGTGCCAGCGGAGAGCGGACAAATGAAAAACTGTTTTTT. The chain employs TRBV2 and TRBJ1-4, with TRBD1 as a possible D gene (5 bases). The CDR3 contains 13 residues. CDR1 and CDR2 from the germline V gene are SNHLY and FYNNEI. V was trimmed by 8 bases and J by 5 bases, leaving 12 bases between them.

In its sample, this clonotype was seen a few times. The rearrangement uses TRBV11-2 and TRBJ2-2, with D hard to call. V lost 1 base and J 7 bases, leaving 7 bases between the germline ends. The CDR3 is 13 residues long. Germline V CDR1 and CDR2: SGHAT, FQNNGV. CDR3 sequence (DNA): TGTGCCAGCAGCTTAGGGGGTAGCGGGGAGCTGTTTTTT. Amino acid sequence: CASSLGGSGELFF. Supplemented by reference TRBV11-2 and TRBJ2-2, the full variable domain reads EAGVAQSPRYKIIEKRQSVAFWCNPISGHATLYWYQQILGQGPKLLIQFQNNGVVDDSQLPKDRFSAERLKGVDSTLKIQPAKLEDSAVYLCASSLGGSGELFFGEGSRLTVL.

The rearrangement links TRBV14 to TRBJ2-2; 9 bases align to TRBD1. CDR1 SGHDN and CDR2 FVKESK come from the germline V gene. The trim removed 4 bases at V and 3 bases at J, leaving 12 bases unmatched. CDR3 length equals 18 residues. In DNA, the CDR3 is TGTGCCAGCAGCCCGGGACAGGGAGTGGTGTCGGACACCGGGGAGCTGTTTTTT. This gives the protein CASSPGQGVVSDTGELFF.

This clonotype was found many times. The CDR3 here is CSAPRAGGRDKNIQYF. DNA for the CDR3: TGCAGTGCTCCCAGGGCAGGGGGAAGAGACAAAAACATTCAGTACTTC. This rearrangement joins TRBV20-1 to TRBJ2-4; 7 nucleotides line up with TRBD1. The CDR3 runs 16 residues. The germline gives CDR1 DFQATT, CDR2 SNEGSKA (reference sequence). V shed 5 bases, J shed 3 bases, and the junction held 13 bases outside the gene matches.

This clonotype showed up many times. The V call is TRBV11-1, the J call TRBJ2-1; 10 bases fit TRBD2. The CDR3 length is 17 residues. The J segment lost 8 bases and the V segment lost 4 bases, leaving 14 bases of the junction unmatched. Per the germline V gene, CDR1 is SGHAT and CDR2 is FQDESV (reference sequence). The CDR3, as DNA: TGTGCCAGCAGCTCCAACGTGGCTAGCGGGAGAGGCGATGAGCAGTTCTTC. This gives the protein CASSSNVASGRGDEQFF.

This clonotype occurred many times. The rearrangement uses TRBV6-1 and TRBJ2-3; 8 bases line up with TRBD1. J gave up 1 base and V 1 base, and 1 base lay outside the gene matches. CDR3 length: 15 residues. Germline V gene data show CDR1 as MNHNS and CDR2 as SASEGT. The CDR3 protein is CASSEETGGTDTQYF. The CDR3 DNA reads TGTGCCAGCAGTGAAGAGACAGGGGGCACAGATACGCAGTATTTT.

This clonotype was detected many times. In DNA form, the CDR3 reads TGTGCCTGTGGGGGGGGCAACTACGAGCAGTACTTC. This encodes CACGGGNYEQYF. This rearrangement joins TRBV30 to TRBJ2-7; perhaps TRBD2 as D (7 bases). In germline, CDR1 is GTSNPN, CDR2 SVGIG (reference sequence). V lost 6 bases to trimming and J lost 3 bases, with 12 bases between them. The CDR3 is 12 amino acids. The whole variable domain, remainder taken from reference TRBV30 and TRBJ2-7, is SQTIHQWPATLVQPVGSPLSLECTVEGTSNPNLYWYRQAAGRGLQLLFYSVGIGQISSEVPQNLSASRPQDRQFILSSKKLLLSDSGFYLCACGGGNYEQYFGPGTRLTVT.

V gene TRBV28 combines with J gene TRBJ1-2, with D hard to call. Between the trimmed V and J ends, which lost 6 bases and 1 base, there was a span of 15 bases. Germline CDR1 reads MDHEN; CDR2 reads SYDVKM. CDR3 length: 15 amino acids. CDR3 loop: CASSPVGRNNYGYTF. CDR3 nucleotide sequence: TGTGCCAGCAGCCCCGTTGGGCGCAATAACTATGGCTACACCTTC.